Presented here are 15 T cell receptor beta chains from one specimen sequenced in a study of blood T cell repertoires in COVID-19. Produced via immunoSEQ multiplex PCR; TCRdb's table is partial and in-frame only. The repertoire holds about 150,000 clones, around three quarters seen once, with around 8.7% in the top ten. The sample was peripheral blood. The origin of the receptors is a man aged 45-60 years with active or convalescent COVID-19.

This clone showed up just once. J is TRBJ2-5 and V is TRBV28, with TRBD2 matching over 9 bases. The germline CDR1 and CDR2 sequences are MDHEN and SYDVKM. V was clipped by 6 bases and J by 5 bases; unmatched bases: 10. The CDR3 spans 15 residues. CDR3 sequence: CASSSLAGSTETQYF. The DNA of the CDR3 is TGTGCCAGCAGCTCCCTAGCGGGGAGCACCGAGACCCAGTACTTC.

The rearrangement joins TRBV5-1 to TRBJ2-3, with 7 bases identical to TRBD1. Germline V lookup: CDR1 SGHRS, CDR2 YFSETQ. V was pared by 3 bases and J by 2 bases, with 9 bases of the junction left unmatched. CDR3 length equals 16 residues. CDR3 DNA: TGCGCCAGCAGCTGGGACAGAGAAAGGGACACAGATACGCAGTATTTT. Amino acid sequence: CASSWDRERDTDTQYF.

The J gene is TRBJ1-5, the V gene TRBV24-1, with D hard to call. The V and J ends lost 0 bases and 7 bases respectively, with 15 bases between them. This CDR3 has 16 amino acids. Looked up from germline, CDR1 is KGHDR and CDR2 is SFDVKD. The CDR3 here is CATSDLQDRPGQPQHF. In DNA form, the CDR3 reads TGTGCCACCAGTGATTTGCAGGACCGTCCGGGGCAGCCCCAGCATTTT.

A remark on this clone: The junction departs from germline at one end; a sequencing error may be responsible. The chain links TRBV28 to TRBJ1-1, with D unclear. The CDR3 contains 17 residues. Germline V CDR1 and CDR2: MDHEN, SYDVKM. Here the CDR3 DNA reads TGTGCCAGCCGTTTAACCCTCTGGATTGGGCGGAACACTGAAGCTTTCTTT. Translated: CASRLTLWIGRNTEAFF.

The rearrangement uses TRBV29-1 and TRBJ1-1; 7 positions match TRBD1. The CDR3 is 15 residues long. With 4 bases clipped from V and 0 bases from J, the junction kept 8 bases outside the gene matches. Germline CDR1 reads SQVTM; CDR2 reads ANQGSEA. CDR3 in amino acids: CSVGTGRAMNTEAFF. For the CDR3, the DNA is TGCAGCGTTGGGACAGGAAGGGCTATGAACACTGAAGCTTTCTTT.

The genes are TRBV9 and TRBJ2-3; 7 bases are shared with TRBD1. The V and J ends lost 6 bases and 1 base, in that order; junction bases with no gene match: 5. This CDR3 is 14 amino acids long. CDR1 is SGDLS and CDR2 is YYNGEE in the germline V gene. The CDR3 loop is CASTDRDGTDTQYF. Here the CDR3 DNA reads TGTGCCAGCACCGACAGGGATGGCACAGATACGCAGTATTTT. Full variable domain (rest looked up from reference TRBV9 and TRBJ2-3): DSGVTQTPKHLITATGQRVTLRCSPRSGDLSVYWYQQSLDQGLQFLIQYYNGEERAKGNILERFSAQQFPDLHSELNLSSLELGDSALYFCASTDRDGTDTQYFGPGTRLTVL.

This chain uses TRBV29-1 with TRBJ1-6; 10 bases line up with TRBD1. The junction had 5 bases not matched to a gene; V was cut back by 6 bases and J by 0 bases. The length of the CDR3 is 16 residues. Germline CDR1 and CDR2: SQVTM and ANQGSEA. CDR3 DNA sequence: TGCAGCGTGCGGACAGGGGGGGACTCCTATAATTCACCCCTCCACTTT. It codes for CSVRTGGDSYNSPLHF.

The CDR3 loop is CASGLTGRNEQYF. Written as DNA, the CDR3 is TGTGCCAGCGGGCTGACAGGGAGGAACGAGCAGTACTTC. V gene TRBV11-3 combines with J gene TRBJ2-7; D is possibly TRBD1 (7 bases). Germline CDR1 SGHNT, CDR2 YENEEA. The CDR3 extends over 13 amino acids. V lost 8 bases to trimming and J lost 5 bases, with 16 bases between them.

This clone has more than one count but fewer than ten. The chain has TRBV27 and TRBJ2-1; the D gene is possibly TRBD1 (6 bases). CDR1 is MNHEY and CDR2 is SMNVEV in the germline V gene (reference sequence). CDR3 length equals 13 residues. V lost 4 bases, J lost 6 bases, and 10 bases lay in between. As DNA, the CDR3 is TGTGCCAGCAGTTCAACAGGGTCCAATGAGCAGTTCTTC. Translation gives CASSSTGSNEQFF.

J is TRBJ2-7 and V is TRBV18, with D maybe TRBD2 (6 bases). V lost 4 bases and J lost 6, with 16 bases in between. The CDR3 is 14 amino acids. Germline V gene sequence: CDR1 KGHSH, CDR2 LQKENI. DNA of the CDR3: TGTGCCAGCTCACTACTACCGGGAGAGGCCGAGCAGTACTTC. Encoded protein: CASSLLPGEAEQYF.

The CDR3 reads CASNVRGGGRNYGYTF. CDR3 DNA sequence: TGTGCCAGTAACGTGAGGGGTGGGGGCCGTAACTATGGCTACACCTTC. The chain links TRBV19 to TRBJ1-2, with D tentatively TRBD1 (6 bases). Trimming cost V 7 bases and J 1 base, with 19 bases left between them. Germline values: CDR1 LNHDA, CDR2 SQIVND (reference sequence). The CDR3 spans 16 residues.

V usage is TRBV15 and J usage is TRBJ1-6; no firm D call. CDR1 LNHNV and CDR2 YYDKDF come from the germline V gene (reference sequence). V gave up 4 bases and J gave up 5 bases, with 15 bases separating them. The CDR3 is 16 residues long. The CDR3 DNA follows: TGTGCCACCAGCAACGGTGGGCAGGAAAATAATTCACCCCTCCACTTT. Its translation: CATSNGGQENNSPLHF.

V usage is TRBV3-1 (or the pseudogene TRBV3-2) and J usage is TRBJ2-1, with TRBD2 identical over 7 bases. Germline V gene sequence: CDR1 LGHDT, CDR2 YNNKEL (reference sequence). The CDR3 runs 14 residues. With 5 bases clipped from V and 8 bases from J, the junction kept 9 bases outside the gene matches. The CDR3 spells CASSKDASGHEQFF. DNA for the CDR3: TGTGCCAGCAGCAAGGACGCTAGCGGACATGAGCAGTTCTTC.

This sequence joins TRBV19 and TRBJ2-1; 11 bases line up with TRBD2. There are 16 residues in the CDR3. Unmatched junction bases numbered 8, after V lost 1 base and J lost 9 bases. The germline gives CDR1 LNHDA, CDR2 SQIVND (reference sequence). The CDR3 here is CASSIGVAGGPGEQFF. The DNA of the CDR3 is TGTGCCAGTAGTATAGGGGTAGCGGGAGGGCCAGGTGAGCAGTTCTTC.

Only one count was recorded for this clone. The chain uses TRBV15 and TRBJ2-1; 11 bases match TRBD1. This CDR3 is 14 amino acids long. V gave up 3 bases and J gave up 6 bases; unmatched junction bases: 1. From germline, CDR1 is LNHNV and CDR2 YYDKDF (reference sequence). CDR3 sequence reads: CATSSGQGANEQFF. CDR3 bases: TGTGCCACCAGCAGCGGACAGGGGGCCAATGAGCAGTTCTTC.